One sample yielded the 32 T cell receptor beta chains listed below, sequenced in a study of blood T cell repertoires in COVID-19. TCRdb's table, derived via immunoSEQ multiplex PCR, lists solely in-frame clones and lacks some. The table records hundreds of thousands of clones, roughly 89% of them present only once. The specimen sequenced was PBMCs or T cells enriched from blood (not recorded which). All receptors derive from a woman aged 50 to 65 who had been exposed to COVID-19.

This chain uses TRBV7-2 with TRBJ1-6; TRBD1 might be the D (6 bases). This CDR3 is built from 17 residues. Germline values: CDR1 SGHTA, CDR2 FQGNSA. V was trimmed by 1 base and J by 7 bases, leaving 17 bases between them. This CDR3 reads CASSLDGGGGFNSPLHF. CDR3 bases: TGTGCCAGCAGCTTAGATGGGGGAGGGGGGTTCAATTCACCCCTCCACTTT.

The J gene is TRBJ2-2, the V gene TRBV4-1, with 9 positions matching TRBD2. CDR1 and CDR2 (germline): MGHRA, YSYEKL. There are 16 residues in the CDR3. V shed 2 bases and J 5 bases; nucleotides not matched to a gene: 6. The DNA of the CDR3 is TGCGCCAGCAGCCAACGCGGGGGGGCACGGACCGGGGAGCTGTTTTTT. It is translated as CASSQRGGARTGELFF.

The rearrangement uses TRBV28 and TRBJ2-2, with D perhaps TRBD1 (6 bases). Trimming took off 7 bases at V and 6 bases at J, with 12 bases between the two ends. This CDR3 has 13 amino acids. Germline V CDR1 and CDR2: MDHEN, SYDVKM. CDR3 loop: CASISQGSGELFF. Here the CDR3 DNA reads TGTGCCAGCATCTCACAGGGCTCCGGGGAGCTGTTTTTT.

This clone occurred once. V usage is TRBV10-3 and J usage is TRBJ1-1, with D hard to call. Per germline, CDR1 ENHRY and CDR2 SYGVKD. Trimming removed 4 bases from V and 1 base from J, with 7 bases in between. CDR3 length: 13 residues. The DNA for the CDR3 is TGTGCCATCAGTGCTGAGCCGAACACTGAAGCTTTCTTT. This gives the protein CAISAEPNTEAFF.

This sequence joins TRBV18 and TRBJ2-4; tentatively, D is TRBD2 (7 bases). This CDR3 contains 15 residues. Germline lookup yields CDR1 KGHSH and CDR2 LQKENI. Deletions cut 4 bases from V and 5 bases from J, with 15 bases between. CDR3 protein: CASSRGGLEENIQYF. In nucleotides, the CDR3 is TGTGCCAGCTCACGGGGGGGCTTGGAGGAAAACATTCAGTACTTC.

The rearrangement uses TRBV7-9 and TRBJ2-2, with TRBD1 identical over 10 bases. This CDR3 has 16 residues. V trimming: 5 bases; J trimming: 1 base; junction bases outside the gene matches: 4. CDR1 and CDR2 from the germline V gene are SEHNR and FQNEAQ (reference sequence). In DNA form, the CDR3 reads TGTGCCAGCAGCCCGGACAGGGGGAAGAACACCGGGGAGCTGTTTTTT. It encodes CASSPDRGKNTGELFF.

The chain has TRBV4-2 and TRBJ2-5, with D hard to call. CDR3 size: 14 residues. Germline V CDR1 and CDR2: LGHNA, YNFKEQ. Trimming pared 2 bases from V and 5 bases from J, leaving 12 bases between. The CDR3 nucleotides are TGTGCCAGCAGCCAAATTAGAGAAGTGGAGACCCAGTACTTC. Encoded protein: CASSQIREVETQYF.

This CDR3 reads CASSSGGGARFF. The CDR3 region has the DNA TGTGCCAGCAGTTCGGGCGGGGGGGCCCGGTTCTTC. The V and J genes are TRBV2 and TRBJ2-1; 9 nucleotides align to TRBD2. The germline V gene encodes CDR1 SNHLY and CDR2 FYNNEI. After removal of 5 bases from V and 15 bases from J, the junction contained 8 bases not matched to a gene. The CDR3 length is 12 residues.

J is TRBJ1-5 and V is TRBV18, with TRBD1 as a possible D gene (6 bases). CDR3 length: 14 residues. V gave up 4 bases and J gave up 4 bases, with 11 bases separating them. Germline-derived CDR1 and CDR2 are KGHSH and LQKENI. Here the CDR3 reads CASSLQGQNQPQHF. The CDR3 DNA follows: TGTGCCAGCTCACTACAAGGACAGAATCAGCCCCAGCATTTT.

This chain links TRBV5-1 with TRBJ1-2, with 11 bases identical to TRBD1. The V gene's germline CDR1 is SGHRS and CDR2 YFSETQ. Unmatched junction bases numbered 10, after V lost 4 bases and J lost 5 bases. The CDR3 has 16 amino acids. This chain's CDR3 is CASSAGGQGEPYGYTF. CDR3 DNA sequence: TGCGCCAGCAGCGCGGGGGGACAGGGGGAACCGTATGGCTACACCTTC.

This clone was seen more than once but under ten times. The chain is built from TRBV2 and TRBJ2-1; D gene unclear. The CDR3 consists of 15 residues. CDR1 SNHLY and CDR2 FYNNEI come from the germline V gene. Trimming pared 5 bases from V and 2 bases from J, leaving 13 bases between. This CDR3 is CASSQTRPPYNEQFF. CDR3 DNA: TGTGCCAGCAGTCAGACCAGGCCCCCCTACAATGAGCAGTTCTTC.

This clone has a handful of counts. The chain couples TRBV6-1 to TRBJ1-1; D is undetermined. Germline V gives CDR1 MNHNS, CDR2 SASEGT. The CDR3 length is 14 residues. V was trimmed by 1 base and J by 5 bases, leaving 11 bases between them. CDR3 loop: CASSEGGRGTEAFF. CDR3 coding DNA: TGTGCCAGCAGTGAAGGCGGGAGAGGGACTGAAGCTTTCTTT.

This chain links TRBV2 with TRBJ1-5, with 9 bases identical to TRBD1. From germline, CDR1 is SNHLY and CDR2 FYNNEI. The ends lost 6 bases at V and 6 bases at J; junction bases unmatched: 6. The CDR3 contains 14 residues. CDR3 bases: TGTGCCAGCAGCAAAGGGACAGGGTCTCAGCCCCAGCATTTT. Its protein product is CASSKGTGSQPQHF.

The rearrangement uses TRBV6-6 and TRBJ2-3; tentatively, D is TRBD1 (5 bases). Germline V CDR1 and CDR2: MNHNY, SVGAGI (reference sequence). V was shortened by 5 bases and J by 2 bases, with 20 bases between the two germline ends. The CDR3 covers 17 residues. The CDR3 DNA reads as TGTGCCAGCAGTCCCCTCCCCCGTGGGGCCCTCACAGATACGCAGTATTTT. This codes for CASSPLPRGALTDTQYF.

The chain uses TRBV5-8 and TRBJ2-3; the D gene is possibly TRBD1 (5 bases). With 4 bases removed from V and 2 bases from J, the gap between germline ends came to 11 bases. Germline CDR1 SGHTS, CDR2 YDEGEE. CDR3 length: 14 residues. The CDR3 coding sequence is TGTGCCAGCAGCCTCGGACAAAACACAGATACGCAGTATTTT. This encodes CASSLGQNTDTQYF.

J is TRBJ1-6 and V is TRBV6-5; no clear D. Germline lookup yields CDR1 MNHEY and CDR2 SVGAGI. The ends were cut back, 0 bases at V and 6 bases at J, with 9 bases in the middle. This CDR3 region has 15 residues. The CDR3 loop reads CASSYSTAANSPLHF. In DNA, the CDR3 is TGTGCCAGCAGTTACTCGACGGCGGCTAATTCACCCCTCCACTTT.

The rearrangement links TRBV2 to TRBJ1-2, with D perhaps matching TRBD1 (5 bases). Germline-derived CDR1 and CDR2 are SNHLY and FYNNEI. The germline V and J ends were trimmed by 4 bases and 5 bases, with 14 bases remaining between them. This CDR3 spans 14 amino acids. CDR3 region: CASSVAVRVYGYTF. DNA of the CDR3: TGTGCCAGCAGTGTGGCAGTCAGGGTTTATGGCTACACCTTC.

The CDR3 bases are TGTGCCAGCAGCTTGGAGGGCAGGGTGGTCACTGAAGCTTTCTTT. Translating it yields CASSLEGRVVTEAFF. The chain employs TRBV5-6 and TRBJ1-1; D may be TRBD1 (5 bases). The ends were cut back, 0 bases at V and 4 bases at J, with 13 bases in the middle. The CDR3 consists of 15 residues. From germline, CDR1 is SGHDT and CDR2 YYEEEE.

This clone was seen only a few times. The chain links TRBV10-1 to TRBJ1-4; D is possibly TRBD1 (6 bases). CDR1 WNHNN and CDR2 SYGVQD come from the germline V gene (reference sequence). The CDR3 runs to 16 residues. V gave up 7 bases and J gave up 0 bases, with 15 bases separating them. Here the CDR3 DNA reads TGCGCCAGCAATTGGACAGCCCTTTCAACTAATGAAAAACTGTTTTTT. Translating gives CASNWTALSTNEKLFF.

This clone was observed a handful of times. The rearrangement links TRBV7-8 to TRBJ2-5; tentatively, D is TRBD1 (5 bases). The CDR3 consists of 14 residues. From germline, CDR1 is SGHVS and CDR2 FQNEAQ. The V and J ends lost 2 bases and 4 bases respectively, with 11 bases between them. CDR3 sequence: CASSLSSGAETQYF. CDR3 in DNA: TGTGCCAGCAGCTTAAGCTCTGGGGCAGAGACCCAGTACTTC.

The J gene is TRBJ1-5, the V gene TRBV28, with D maybe TRBD1 (6 bases). CDR3 size: 15 residues. Germline V gene lookup returns CDR1 MDHEN and CDR2 SYDVKM. V was trimmed by 8 bases and J by 0 bases, leaving 14 bases between them. CDR3 sequence: CASGGGIGSNQPQHF. The CDR3 DNA sequence: TGTGCCAGCGGGGGGGGCATTGGTAGCAATCAGCCCCAGCATTTT.

DNA of the CDR3: TGCGCCAGCAGCCAAGATACCCAGGGGGCTTACAATGAGCAGTTCTTC. Its protein product is CASSQDTQGAYNEQFF. V and J are TRBV4-1 and TRBJ2-1, with 8 bases lining up with TRBD1. CDR3 length: 16 amino acids. CDR1 MGHRA and CDR2 YSYEKL come from the germline V gene. Losses at the gene ends were 0 bases for V and 4 bases for J; bases not matched to a gene: 5.

This chain joins TRBV24-1 and TRBJ1-2; D is perhaps TRBD1 (6 bases). This CDR3 is built from 13 residues. Trimming removed 5 bases from V and 7 bases from J, with 13 bases in between. Germline CDR1 and CDR2: KGHDR and SFDVKD. As DNA, the CDR3 is TGTGCCACCAGTGGGCCAGGGGTGCCTGGCTACACCTTC. Protein sequence: CATSGPGVPGYTF.

This chain links TRBV3-1 (or the pseudogene TRBV3-2) with TRBJ1-1; D is unclear. Between the trimmed V and J ends, which lost 1 base and 4 bases, there was a span of 7 bases. Germline CDR1 LGHDT, CDR2 YNNKEL (reference sequence). CDR3 length: 13 residues. The CDR3 bases are TGTGCCAGCAGCCAAGGCTCGGGCACTGAAGCTTTCTTT. Its protein is CASSQGSGTEAFF.

The rearrangement joins TRBV27 to TRBJ2-7; possibly TRBD1 for D (6 bases). The CDR3 runs 15 residues. Trimming shortened V by 5 bases and J by 3 bases, and 17 bases separated the two germline ends. Germline values: CDR1 MNHEY, CDR2 SMNVEV (reference sequence). The CDR3 is CASSPNPAGDYEQYF. The CDR3 DNA is TGTGCCAGCAGTCCTAACCCGGCAGGGGACTACGAGCAGTACTTC.

About this clone itself: Distinct nucleotide sequences in the sample also encode this CDR3. The rearrangement joins TRBV27 to TRBJ1-1; D might be TRBD1 (5 bases). V was trimmed by 1 base and J by 2 bases, leaving 11 bases between them. Germline V lookup: CDR1 MNHEY, CDR2 SMNVEV (reference sequence). The CDR3 extends over 15 amino acids. CDR3 loop: CASSLFGGLNTEAFF. The DNA of the CDR3 is TGTGCCAGCAGTTTATTCGGGGGTCTAAACACTGAAGCTTTCTTT.

The chain couples TRBV6-5 to TRBJ2-1, with TRBD1 matching 8 bases. With V trimmed by 7 bases and J by 8 bases, 10 bases remained unmatched. Germline CDR1 and CDR2: MNHEY and SVGAGI. The CDR3 length is 14 residues. The CDR3 is CASNLRAGGDEQFF. The CDR3 coding sequence is TGTGCCAGCAACCTTCGGGCAGGGGGCGATGAGCAGTTCTTC.

The CDR3 loop is CASSGQAALAKNIQYF. CDR3 sequence (DNA): TGTGCCAGCTCGGGACAGGCCGCGTTAGCCAAAAACATTCAGTACTTC. The J gene is TRBJ2-4, the V gene TRBV28; 8 bases line up with TRBD1. The CDR3 covers 16 residues. V trimming: 8 bases; J trimming: 0 bases; junction bases outside the gene matches: 9. Germline CDR1 reads MDHEN; CDR2 reads SYDVKM.

This chain uses TRBV9 with TRBJ2-1; D possibly corresponds to TRBD2 (7 bases). The CDR3 is made up of 17 amino acids. Germline CDR1 SGDLS, CDR2 YYNGEE. The germline V and J ends were trimmed by 4 bases and 0 bases, with 17 bases remaining between them. CDR3 in DNA: TGTGCCAGCAGCCCCCGAGGGGGGGGTAGCTCCTACAATGAGCAGTTCTTC. This translates into CASSPRGGGSSYNEQFF.

The chain employs TRBV15 and TRBJ1-1; D uncertain. The CDR3 covers 16 residues. V gave up 0 bases and J gave up 1 base, with 12 bases separating them. Germline V gives CDR1 LNHNV, CDR2 YYDKDF (reference sequence). The CDR3 coding sequence is TGTGCCACCAGCAGAGATCTGGGAGGGTGGAACACTGAAGCTTTCTTT. Residues: CATSRDLGGWNTEAFF. Using reference TRBV15 and TRBJ1-1 for the parts outside the CDR3, the full variable domain is DAMVIQNPRYQVTQFGKPVTLSCSQTLNHNVMYWYQQKSSQAPKLLFHYYDKDFNNEADTPDNFQSRRPNTSFCFLDIRSPGLGDTAMYLCATSRDLGGWNTEAFFGQGTRLTVV.

This clone was observed once. V and J are TRBV6-5 and TRBJ1-6; TRBD1 matches at 10 bases. The CDR3 extends over 15 amino acids. Trimming cost V 5 bases and J 10 bases; bases outside gene matches: 8. CDR1 is MNHEY, CDR2 SVGAGI, per germline. This CDR3 reads CASSLDGQGGSPLHF. The CDR3 bases are TGTGCCAGCAGTCTGGACGGACAGGGGGGATCACCCCTCCACTTT.

The chain recombines TRBV9 with TRBJ1-2, with 7 bases lining up with TRBD1. The CDR3 runs 15 residues. Looked up from germline, CDR1 is SGDLS and CDR2 is YYNGEE. Trimming at V came to 0 bases and at J to 5 bases, leaving 7 bases not matched to a gene. As DNA, the CDR3 is TGTGCCAGCAGCGTAGCAGACAGGGCGGGGTATGGCTACACCTTC. This translates into CASSVADRAGYGYTF.